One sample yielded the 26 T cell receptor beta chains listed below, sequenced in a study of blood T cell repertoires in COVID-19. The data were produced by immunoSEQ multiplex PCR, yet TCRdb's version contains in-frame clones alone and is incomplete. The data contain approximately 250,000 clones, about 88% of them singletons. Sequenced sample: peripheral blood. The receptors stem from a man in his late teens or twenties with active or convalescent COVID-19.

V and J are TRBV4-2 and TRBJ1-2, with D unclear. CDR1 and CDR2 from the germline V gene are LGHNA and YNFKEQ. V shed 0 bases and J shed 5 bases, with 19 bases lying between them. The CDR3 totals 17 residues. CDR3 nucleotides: TGTGCCAGCAGCCAAGATTACCTAGGAAGTAGTTATTATGGCTACACCTTC. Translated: CASSQDYLGSSYYGYTF.

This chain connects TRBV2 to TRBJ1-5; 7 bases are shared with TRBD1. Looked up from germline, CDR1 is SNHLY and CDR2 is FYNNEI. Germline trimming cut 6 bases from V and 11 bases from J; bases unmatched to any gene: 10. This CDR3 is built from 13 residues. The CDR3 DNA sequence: TGTGCCAGCAGGGGGGACAGCTATCAAACCCAGCATTTT. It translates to CASRGDSYQTQHF.

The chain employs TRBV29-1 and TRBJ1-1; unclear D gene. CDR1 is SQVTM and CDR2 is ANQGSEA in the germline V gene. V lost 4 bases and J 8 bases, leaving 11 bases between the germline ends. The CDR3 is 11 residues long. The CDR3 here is CSVVPGSEAFF. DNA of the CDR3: TGCAGCGTTGTTCCGGGATCCGAAGCTTTCTTT.

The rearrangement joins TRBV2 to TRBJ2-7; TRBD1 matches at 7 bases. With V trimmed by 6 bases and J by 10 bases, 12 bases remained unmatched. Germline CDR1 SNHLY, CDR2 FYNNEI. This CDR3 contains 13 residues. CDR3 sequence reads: CASRETGLSSQYF. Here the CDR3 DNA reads TGTGCCAGCAGAGAGACAGGGTTGAGTTCCCAGTACTTC.

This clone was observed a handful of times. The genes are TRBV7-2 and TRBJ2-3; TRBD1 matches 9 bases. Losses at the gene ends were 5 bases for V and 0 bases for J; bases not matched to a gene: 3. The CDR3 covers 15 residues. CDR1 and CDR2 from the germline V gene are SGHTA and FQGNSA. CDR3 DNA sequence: TGTGCCAGCAGCGTACAGGGGGCTAGCACAGATACGCAGTATTTT. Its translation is CASSVQGASTDTQYF.

This CDR3 reads CASSFSGGSTQYF. The DNA of the CDR3 is TGTGCCAGCAGCTTTTCGGGAGGGAGCACGCAGTATTTT. The V gene is TRBV11-3, the J gene TRBJ2-3, with 8 bases identical to TRBD2. Germline V lookup: CDR1 SGHNT, CDR2 YENEEA. The J segment lost 9 bases and the V segment lost 3 bases, leaving 5 bases of the junction unmatched. The CDR3 is 13 amino acids.

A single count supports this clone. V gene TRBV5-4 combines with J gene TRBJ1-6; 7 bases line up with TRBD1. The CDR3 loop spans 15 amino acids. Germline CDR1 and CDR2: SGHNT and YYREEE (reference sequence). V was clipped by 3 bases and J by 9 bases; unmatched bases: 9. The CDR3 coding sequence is TGTGCCAGCAGCTACCAGGGGGGTGGGAGTTCACCCCTCCACTTT. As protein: CASSYQGGGSSPLHF.

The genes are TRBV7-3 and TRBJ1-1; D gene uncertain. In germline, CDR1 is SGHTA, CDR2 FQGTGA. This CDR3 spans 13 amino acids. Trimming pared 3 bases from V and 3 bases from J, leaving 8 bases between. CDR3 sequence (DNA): TGTGCCAGCAGCTTTGGAGTGTACACTGAAGCTTTCTTT. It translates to CASSFGVYTEAFF.

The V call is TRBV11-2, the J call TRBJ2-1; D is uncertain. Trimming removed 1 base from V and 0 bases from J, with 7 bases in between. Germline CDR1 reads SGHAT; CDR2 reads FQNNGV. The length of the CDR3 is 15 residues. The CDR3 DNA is TGTGCCAGCAGCTTAGTGCTAGTCTCCTACAATGAGCAGTTCTTC. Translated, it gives CASSLVLVSYNEQFF.

The CDR3 sequence: CASSVVPPGATDNEQFF. The CDR3, as DNA: TGTGCCAGCAGCGTAGTTCCCCCGGGAGCAACAGACAATGAGCAGTTCTTC. The V and J genes are TRBV9 and TRBJ2-1, with D tentatively TRBD2 (6 bases). The germline V gene has CDR1 SGDLS and CDR2 YYNGEE. The CDR3 is made up of 17 amino acids. V gave up 0 bases and J gave up 5 bases, with 18 bases separating them.

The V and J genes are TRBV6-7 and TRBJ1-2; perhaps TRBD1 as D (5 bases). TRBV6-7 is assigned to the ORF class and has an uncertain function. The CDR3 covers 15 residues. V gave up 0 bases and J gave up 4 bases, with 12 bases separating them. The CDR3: CASSYSPLGGYGYTF. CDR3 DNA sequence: TGTGCCAGCAGTTACTCCCCACTGGGGGGCTATGGCTACACCTTC.

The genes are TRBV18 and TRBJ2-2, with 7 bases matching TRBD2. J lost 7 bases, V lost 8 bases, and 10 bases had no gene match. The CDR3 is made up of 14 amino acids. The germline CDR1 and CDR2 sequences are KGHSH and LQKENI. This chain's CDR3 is CASRRGGYVGELFF. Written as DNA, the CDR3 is TGTGCCAGCAGACGGGGAGGGTACGTCGGGGAGCTGTTTTTT.

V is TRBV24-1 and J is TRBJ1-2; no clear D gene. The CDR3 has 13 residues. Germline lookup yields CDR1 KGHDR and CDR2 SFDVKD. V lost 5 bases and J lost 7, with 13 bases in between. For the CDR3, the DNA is TGTGCCACCAGTGTCCGGTCTGGTTCTGGCTACACCTTC. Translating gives CATSVRSGSGYTF.

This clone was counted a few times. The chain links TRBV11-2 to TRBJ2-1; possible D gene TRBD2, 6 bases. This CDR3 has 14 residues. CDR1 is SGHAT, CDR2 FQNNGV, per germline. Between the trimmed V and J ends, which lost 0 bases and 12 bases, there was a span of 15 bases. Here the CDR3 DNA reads TGTGCCAGCAGCTTAGAACTAGCCGTCAGTTTGCAGTTCTTC. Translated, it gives CASSLELAVSLQFF.

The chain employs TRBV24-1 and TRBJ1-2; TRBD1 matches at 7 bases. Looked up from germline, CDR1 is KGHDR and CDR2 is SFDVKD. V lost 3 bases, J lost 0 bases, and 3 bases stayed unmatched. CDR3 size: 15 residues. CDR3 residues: CATSDGTVANYGYTF. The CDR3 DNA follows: TGTGCCACCAGTGATGGGACAGTCGCTAACTATGGCTACACCTTC.

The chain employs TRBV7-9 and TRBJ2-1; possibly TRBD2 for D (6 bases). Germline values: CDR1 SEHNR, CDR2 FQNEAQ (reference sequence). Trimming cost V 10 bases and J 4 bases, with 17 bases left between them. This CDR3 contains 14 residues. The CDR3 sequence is CATIPRDSYNEQFF. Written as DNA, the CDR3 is TGTGCCACCATACCCCGGGACTCTTACAATGAGCAGTTCTTC.

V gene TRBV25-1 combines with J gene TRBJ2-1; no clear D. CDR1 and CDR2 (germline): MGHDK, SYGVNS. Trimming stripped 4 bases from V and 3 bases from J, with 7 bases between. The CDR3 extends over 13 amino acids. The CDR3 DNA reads TGTGCCAGCAGTGGAGCCCACTACAATGAGCAGTTCTTC. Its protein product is CASSGAHYNEQFF. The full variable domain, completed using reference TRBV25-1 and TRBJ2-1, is EADIYQTPRYLVIGTGKKITLECSQTMGHDKMYWYQQDPGMELHLIHYSYGVNSTEKGDLSSESTVSRIRTEHFPLTLESARPSHTSQYLCASSGAHYNEQFFGPGTRLTVL.

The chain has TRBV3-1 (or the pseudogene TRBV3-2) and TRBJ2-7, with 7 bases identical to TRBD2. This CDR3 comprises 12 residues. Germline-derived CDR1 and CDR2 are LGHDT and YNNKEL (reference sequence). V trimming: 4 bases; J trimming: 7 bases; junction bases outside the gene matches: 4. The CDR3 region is CASSRGGMEQYF. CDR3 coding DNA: TGTGCCAGCAGCCGGGGGGGGATGGAGCAGTACTTC.

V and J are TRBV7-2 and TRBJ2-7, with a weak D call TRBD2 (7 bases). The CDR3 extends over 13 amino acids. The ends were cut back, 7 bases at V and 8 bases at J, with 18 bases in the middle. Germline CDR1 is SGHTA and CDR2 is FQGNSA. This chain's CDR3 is CASNLAGAGKQYF. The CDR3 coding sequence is TGTGCCAGCAACTTGGCGGGGGCCGGAAAGCAGTACTTC.

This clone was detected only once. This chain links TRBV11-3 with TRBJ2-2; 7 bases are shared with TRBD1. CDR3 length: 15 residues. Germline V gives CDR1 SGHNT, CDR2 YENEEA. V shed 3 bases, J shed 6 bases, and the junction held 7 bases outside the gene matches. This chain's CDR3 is CASSFRDRVSGELFF. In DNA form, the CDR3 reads TGTGCCAGCAGCTTCCGAGACAGGGTTTCCGGGGAGCTGTTTTTT.

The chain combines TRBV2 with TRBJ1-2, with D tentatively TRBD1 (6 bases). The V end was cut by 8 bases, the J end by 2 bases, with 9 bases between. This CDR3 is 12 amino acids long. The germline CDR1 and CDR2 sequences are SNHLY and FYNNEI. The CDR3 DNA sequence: TGTGCCAGCGGACAGCAGAACTATGGCTACACCTTC. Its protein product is CASGQQNYGYTF.

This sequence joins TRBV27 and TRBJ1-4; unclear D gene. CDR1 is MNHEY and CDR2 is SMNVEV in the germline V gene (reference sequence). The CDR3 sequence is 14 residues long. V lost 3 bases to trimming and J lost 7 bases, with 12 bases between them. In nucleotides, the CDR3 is TGTGCCAGCAGTTTGGAAGAACGCGGTGAAAAACTGTTTTTT. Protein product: CASSLEERGEKLFF. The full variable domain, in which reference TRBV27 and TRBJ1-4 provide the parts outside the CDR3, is EAQVTQNPRYLITVTGKKLTVTCSQNMNHEYMSWYRQDPGLGLRQIYYSMNVEVTDKGDVPEGYKVSRKEKRNFPLILESPSPNQTSLYFCASSLEERGEKLFFGSGTQLSVL.

CDR3 sequence reads: CASSLGGTDQETQYF. The CDR3 DNA follows: TGCGCCAGCAGCTTGGGGGGGACAGACCAAGAGACCCAGTACTTC. This rearrangement joins TRBV5-1 to TRBJ2-5; 7 bases match TRBD1. Trimming removed 0 bases from V and 0 bases from J; junction bases left unmatched: 2. The CDR3 is 15 residues long. Germline V gives CDR1 SGHRS, CDR2 YFSETQ.

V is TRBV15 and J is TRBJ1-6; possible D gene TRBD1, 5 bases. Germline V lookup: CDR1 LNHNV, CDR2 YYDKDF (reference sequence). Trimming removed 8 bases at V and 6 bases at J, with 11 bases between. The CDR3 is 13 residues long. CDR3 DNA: TGTGCCACCGGGCCGGGGGGTAATTCACCCCTCCACTTT. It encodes CATGPGGNSPLHF.

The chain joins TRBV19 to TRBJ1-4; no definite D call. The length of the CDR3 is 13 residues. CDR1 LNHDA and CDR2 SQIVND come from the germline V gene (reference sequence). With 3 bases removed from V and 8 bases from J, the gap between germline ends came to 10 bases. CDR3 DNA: TGTGCCAGTAGTATTAAGACCGGGGAAAAACTGTTTTTT. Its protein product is CASSIKTGEKLFF.

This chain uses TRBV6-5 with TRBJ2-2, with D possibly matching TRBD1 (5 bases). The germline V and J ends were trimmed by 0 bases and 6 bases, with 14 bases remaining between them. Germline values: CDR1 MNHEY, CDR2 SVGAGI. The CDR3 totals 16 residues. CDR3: CASSYSDMDGAGELFF. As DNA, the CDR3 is TGTGCCAGCAGTTACTCGGACATGGACGGCGCCGGGGAGCTGTTTTTT.